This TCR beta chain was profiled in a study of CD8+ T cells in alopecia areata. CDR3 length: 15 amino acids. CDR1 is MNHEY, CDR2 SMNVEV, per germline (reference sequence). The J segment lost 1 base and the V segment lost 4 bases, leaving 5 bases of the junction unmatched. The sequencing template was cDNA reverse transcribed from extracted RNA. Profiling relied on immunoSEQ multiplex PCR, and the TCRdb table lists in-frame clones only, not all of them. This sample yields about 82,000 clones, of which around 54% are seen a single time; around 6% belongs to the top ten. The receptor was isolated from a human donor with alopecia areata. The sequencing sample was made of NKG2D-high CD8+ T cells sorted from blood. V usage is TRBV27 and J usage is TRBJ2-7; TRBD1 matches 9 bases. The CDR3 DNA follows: TGTGCCAGCAGTTCCCCGGGACAGGGATCCTACGAGCAGTACTTC. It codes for CASSSPGQGSYEQYF.